This TCR beta chain is from a study of vaccination and CD4 T cells after COVID-19. Study-wide context: Investigators stimulated cells with overlapping spike peptides drawn from SARS-CoV-2, HCoV-NL63, HCoV-OC43 and HCoV-229E.

Treatment described: approximately 11-day PBMC culture with coronavirus spike peptide pools or control peptides (ViraFEST assay). ViraFEST relied on peptide pools to expand antigen-specific T cells; the TCRs were sequenced afterward. A few million PBMCs per well were cultured with roughly 9.2 IU/ml IL-2 and approximately 10 ug/ml peptide pools. The study's findings and limits: Looking at convalescent patients, 304 of their 307 vaccine-specific clones were spike mono-reactive.

CD4+ T cells that had been cultured provided DNA sequenced with the Oncomine TCR Beta short-read assay. TCRdb independently ran MiXCR on the PCR reads; one entry per CDR3 protein. This repertoire shows about 24,000 distinct CDR3 sequences, 60% found once; its top ten account for about an eighth. As concerns this clonotype: Antigen specificity is unknown.

The CDR3 totals 14 residues. V was shortened by 5 bases and J by 0 bases, with 10 bases between the two germline ends. From germline, CDR1 is SGHTA and CDR2 FQGNSA. The specimen comprised CD4+ T cells from blood, cultured in vitro, sampled after SARS-CoV-2 vaccination. The clonotype originates from a human donor who received a COVID-19 vaccine. The rearrangement uses TRBV7-2 and TRBJ2-5, with TRBD1 as a possible D gene (5 bases). For the CDR3, the DNA is TGTGCCAGCAGCCCGGACACAAACCAAGAGACCCAGTACTTC. Protein sequence: CASSPDTNQETQYF.